This TCR beta chain was obtained from a study of OX40 agonist ivuxolimab in advanced cancers. At the level of the whole study: The costimulatory receptor OX40 (CD134) was targeted by ivuxolimab, a fully human IgG2 agonistic monoclonal antibody. The paper reports the monotherapy dose-escalation portion (N = 52 patients) of the phase I ivuxolimab trial. Peripheral TCRbeta sequencing was intended to test whether TCR sequence diversity was altered and clonal T-cell expansion was caused by ivuxolimab. Of the roughly 50 dose-escalation patients, hepatocellular carcinoma was present in about 20, melanoma in some 15, renal cell carcinoma in 9 and head and neck cancer in 9. Intravenous ivuxolimab was administered to patients every 2 weeks at six dose levels: 0.01, 0.1, 0.3, 1.5, 3 and 10 mg/kg. Three dose-escalation patients achieved partial responses, one with hepatocellular carcinoma and two with cutaneous melanoma. Prior anti-PD-1, anti-PD-L1 or anti-CTLA-4 therapy was permitted, and checkpoint inhibitors had been received by about 44% of dose-escalation patients. In the dose-escalation cohort, 65% to 85% of patients were male, and the mean age was roughly 56 years with a range of about 20 to 79.

Patients with a history of autoimmune disease or receiving systemic immunosuppression were excluded from the trial. Peripheral blood for TCR sequencing was collected from all dose cohorts at baseline, on cycle 4 day 1, and on cycle 7 day 1. Samples came from an open-label, multicenter, first-in-human phase I dose-escalation trial of ivuxolimab. The trial enrolled adults with locally advanced or metastatic head and neck squamous cell, hepatocellular, melanoma or renal cell carcinoma. Before TCR sequencing, CD4+ T cells and CD8+ T cells were sorted from peripheral blood as separate populations. To note about this clone: Its binding antigen is unknown. No base quality values were provided; no much bigger clone lies one nucleotide off.

Genomic DNA was isolated from the sorted cells so that the TCRbeta CDR3 region could be sequenced. The immunoSEQ Assay was used for sequencing of TCRbeta CDR3 regions. TCRdb provides this immuneACCESS table in a form limited to in-frame rearrangements. Some clones are lacking; in checked studies, under half of them reflect an unresolved V gene, and why the rest are absent is not known. Here the sample has about 68,000 clones; 82% occur a single time. Clones ranked in the top ten supply around 9.9% of the sample. What the authors observed across the whole study: On average, CD8+ T cells showed more expanded clones than CD4+ T cells after ivuxolimab. In the 0.1-3.0 mg/kg groups, partial responders had among the lowest normalized peripheral clonal expansion, particularly in CD8+ T cells. The antigen specificity of the peripheral T cells that underwent clonal expansion was not determined. At doses of 0.1 to 3.0 mg/kg, clonal expansion of both CD4+ and CD8+ T cells in blood was seen between baseline and week 6. Low levels of normalized T-cell clonal expansion were also seen in some nonresponding patients.

The CDR3 contains 11 residues, cysteine and phenylalanine counted. Left in the record is the CDR3 DNA by itself, 33 bases read in frame from the first base. The germline ends are 6 bases apart after V is trimmed by 8 bases and J by 4 bases. From the germline V gene, CDR1 is MDHEN and CDR2 is SYDVKM. The specimen was CD4+ or CD8+ T cells sorted from blood, collected in a trial of the OX40 agonist ivuxolimab. This receptor was obtained from an adult with an advanced solid tumor such as melanoma, head and neck, liver or kidney cancer. The chain couples TRBV28 to TRBJ1-3, with the D gene not clear enough to name. CDR3 reads: CASWAGNTIYF. DNA sequence: TGTGCCAGCTGGGCGGGAAACACCATATATTTT. The reference TRBV28 and TRBJ1-3 proteins fill in what lies around the CDR3, so the full variable domain reads DVKVTQSSRYLVKRTGEKVFLECVQDMDHENMFWYRQDPGLGLRLIYFSYDVKMKEKGDIPEGYSVSREKKERFSLILESASTNQTSMYLCASWAGNTIYFGEGSWLTVV.